Each of the 5 T cell receptor beta chains below was sequenced from the same sample in a study of cytomegalovirus exposure and HLA in healthy donors. TCRdb's table, derived via immunoSEQ multiplex PCR, lists solely in-frame clones and lacks some. The profile shows roughly 120,000 clones, about nine tenths of them singletons. The sequencing input was PBMCs. All receptors come from a man aged 18 to 29 in good health and CMV-seronegative.

CDR3 in DNA: TGTGCCAGCAGCTTACCGGGGAATGAGCAGTTCTTC. Translated: CASSLPGNEQFF. The V call is TRBV5-6, the J call TRBJ2-1, with D perhaps matching TRBD2 (5 bases). This CDR3 region has 12 residues. The germline CDR1 and CDR2 sequences are SGHDT and YYEEEE. Trimming cost V 2 bases and J 7 bases, with 7 bases left between them.

The table lists this clone with a count of one. V and J are TRBV9 and TRBJ2-7; 8 nucleotides line up with TRBD1. The germline V gene has CDR1 SGDLS and CDR2 YYNGEE. J lost 4 bases, V lost 0 bases, and 3 bases had no gene match. CDR3 length: 14 amino acids. In nucleotides, the CDR3 is TGTGCCAGCAGCGTAGGACAGGGGAGATACGAGCAGTACTTC. Amino acid sequence: CASSVGQGRYEQYF.

The chain couples TRBV7-6 to TRBJ2-7, with 10 bases identical to TRBD1. CDR1 and CDR2 from the germline V gene are SGHVS and FNYEAQ. CDR3 length: 15 residues. The V segment lost 6 bases and the J segment 1 base; nucleotides outside the gene matches: 6. CDR3 coding DNA: TGTGCCAGCAGGTCCGGGACAGGGGTTTCCTACGAGCAGTACTTC. Amino acid sequence: CASRSGTGVSYEQYF.

This chain joins TRBV7-9 and TRBJ2-5; 8 bases are shared with TRBD1. This CDR3 region has 16 residues. Trimming took 5 bases from V and 2 from J; bases not matched to a gene: 10. The germline gives CDR1 SEHNR, CDR2 FQNEAQ (reference sequence). DNA of the CDR3: TGTGCCAGCAGCACCGCCGACAGGGGAAGGCAAGAGACCCAGTACTTC. Residues: CASSTADRGRQETQYF.

The chain has TRBV10-3 and TRBJ2-4; 9 bases are a match to TRBD1. This CDR3 comprises 17 residues. The germline V gene has CDR1 ENHRY and CDR2 SYGVKD. Trimming at V came to 0 bases and at J to 6 bases, leaving 9 bases not matched to a gene. The CDR3 DNA reads TGTGCCATCAGTGAGTCTGTTTTCGGGACAGGGCTAAACATTCAGTACTTC. Protein: CAISESVFGTGLNIQYF.